This is a list of T cell receptor beta chains from one sample in a study of OX40 agonist ivuxolimab in advanced cancers. Clones were read by immunoSEQ multiplex PCR, and TCRdb kept only the in-frame ones, dropping some. The repertoire holds fewer than 45,000 clones, with around 89% as singletons. This specimen was CD4+ or CD8+ T cells sorted from blood, taken in a trial of the OX40 agonist ivuxolimab. Every receptor here comes from an adult with an advanced solid tumor such as melanoma, head and neck, liver or kidney cancer. The CDR3 runs from the conserved cysteine through the conserved F or W. The D gene is left open where the match is weak. Expanded clones get a size class; other rows say once, few or many, or leave the size out.

abundance: -; len: 17; v_gene: TRBV7-2; d_gene: -; j_gene: TRBJ1-2; CDR3aa: CASSLVHPIGGRHGYTF; CDR3nt: TGTGCCAGCAGCTTAGTGCACCCCATCGGGGGCCGGCATGGCTACACCTTC
abundance: -; len: 16; v_gene: TRBV27; d_gene: TRBD1; j_gene: TRBJ2-1; CDR3aa: CASSSTRTGSLGEQFF; CDR3nt: TGTGCCAGCAGCAGCACCCGGACAGGGTCCCTAGGGGAGCAGTTCTTC
abundance: -; len: 15; v_gene: TRBV18; d_gene: -; j_gene: TRBJ1-1; CDR3aa: CASSPTTIMNTEAFF; CDR3nt: TGTGCCAGCTCACCTACCACTATCATGAACACTGAAGCTTTCTTT
abundance: few; len: 12; v_gene: TRBV2; d_gene: -; j_gene: TRBJ1-2; CDR3aa: CASSGRDYGYTF; CDR3nt: TGTGCCAGCAGTGGACGGGACTATGGCTACACCTTC
abundance: once; len: 16; v_gene: TRBV10-3; d_gene: TRBD1; j_gene: TRBJ2-1; CDR3aa: CAISGGNRGARNEQFF; CDR3nt: TGTGCCATCAGTGGCGGGAACAGGGGGGCCCGTAATGAGCAGTTCTTC
abundance: -; len: 17; v_gene: TRBV9; d_gene: -; j_gene: TRBJ2-6; CDR3aa: CASSARQGGSGANVLTF; CDR3nt: TGTGCCAGCAGCGCACGACAAGGAGGCTCTGGGGCCAACGTCCTGACTTTC
abundance: -; len: 16; v_gene: TRBV5-1; d_gene: TRBD1; j_gene: TRBJ2-1; CDR3aa: CASSSLGTGIGDEQFF; CDR3nt: TGCGCCAGCAGCTCCTTGGGGACAGGGATAGGCGATGAGCAGTTCTTC
abundance: -; len: 15; v_gene: TRBV5-1; d_gene: TRBD1; j_gene: TRBJ2-3; CDR3aa: CASSLSTGGAYTQYF; CDR3nt: TGCGCCAGCAGCTTGTCAACAGGGGGCGCGTATACGCAGTATTTT
abundance: -; len: 13; v_gene: TRBV5-1; d_gene: -; j_gene: TRBJ1-1; CDR3aa: CASSFGDSTEAFF; CDR3nt: TGCGCCAGCAGCTTCGGTGACAGCACTGAAGCTTTCTTT
abundance: -; len: 13; v_gene: TRBV28; d_gene: -; j_gene: TRBJ1-6; CDR3aa: CASNSGNNSPLHF; CDR3nt: TGTGCCAGCAATTCAGGGAACAATTCACCCCTCCACTTT
abundance: once; len: 14; v_gene: TRBV7-2; d_gene: -; j_gene: TRBJ2-7; CDR3aa: CASSLGGGPLEQYF; CDR3nt: TGTGCCAGCAGTTTAGGGGGGGGGCCCTTGGAGCAGTACTTC
abundance: -; len: 16; v_gene: TRBV19; d_gene: TRBD1; j_gene: TRBJ1-2; CDR3aa: CASSNGQGGGLSGYTF; CDR3nt: TGTGCCAGTAGTAACGGACAGGGCGGAGGGCTCTCTGGCTACACCTTC
abundance: -; len: 12; v_gene: TRBV19; d_gene: TRBD2; j_gene: TRBJ2-3; CDR3aa: CASSIERGAVYF; CDR3nt: TGTGCCAGTAGTATAGAGCGGGGGGCGGTGTATTTT
abundance: -; len: 13; v_gene: TRBV18; d_gene: -; j_gene: TRBJ1-3; CDR3aa: CASSRESGNTIYF; CDR3nt: TGTGCCAGCTCTCGTGAATCTGGAAACACCATATATTTT
abundance: -; len: 15; v_gene: TRBV10-3; d_gene: -; j_gene: TRBJ1-4; CDR3aa: CAISDQDNKNEKLFF; CDR3nt: TGTGCCATCAGTGACCAGGACAATAAAAATGAAAAACTGTTTTTT
abundance: -; len: 16; v_gene: TRBV7-9; d_gene: TRBD1; j_gene: TRBJ1-4; CDR3aa: CASSLAMGTGGEKLFF; CDR3nt: TGTGCCAGCAGCTTAGCGATGGGGACAGGGGGTGAAAAACTGTTTTTT
abundance: -; len: 16; v_gene: TRBV5-1; d_gene: TRBD2; j_gene: TRBJ2-1; CDR3aa: CASSSGGGGPYNEQFF; CDR3nt: TGCGCCAGCAGCTCGGGCGGGGGGGGACCATACAATGAGCAGTTCTTC
abundance: once; len: 13; v_gene: TRBV4-1; d_gene: -; j_gene: TRBJ2-7; CDR3aa: CASSRDTSYEQYF; CDR3nt: TGCGCCAGCAGCCGGGACACCTCCTACGAGCAGTACTTC
abundance: -; len: 13; v_gene: TRBV11-2; d_gene: -; j_gene: TRBJ2-5; CDR3aa: CASSGGRWETQYF; CDR3nt: TGTGCCAGCAGTGGGGGCAGGTGGGAGACCCAGTACTTC
abundance: -; len: 18; v_gene: TRBV11-2; d_gene: -; j_gene: TRBJ1-1; CDR3aa: CASSLAGGSGSLRTEAFF; CDR3nt: TGTGCCAGCAGCTTAGCGGGTGGGTCAGGCTCGCTGAGGACTGAAGCTTTCTTT
abundance: -; len: 14; v_gene: TRBV28; d_gene: -; j_gene: TRBJ1-4; CDR3aa: CASSPPGGYEKLFF; CDR3nt: TGTGCCAGCAGTCCCCCTGGGGGATATGAAAAACTGTTTTTT
abundance: once; len: 16; v_gene: TRBV5-1; d_gene: -; j_gene: TRBJ2-1; CDR3aa: CASSLVGGGAYHEQFF; CDR3nt: TGCGCCAGCAGCTTGGTAGGTGGGGGGGCCTACCATGAGCAGTTCTTC
abundance: -; len: 16; v_gene: TRBV15; d_gene: -; j_gene: TRBJ2-1; CDR3aa: CATSRDVGSSYNEQFF; CDR3nt: TGTGCCACCAGCAGAGATGTCGGGAGCTCCTACAATGAGCAGTTCTTC
abundance: -; len: 11; v_gene: TRBV2; d_gene: -; j_gene: TRBJ2-7; CDR3aa: CASTPQVEQYF; CDR3nt: TGTGCCAGCACCCCGCAGGTCGAGCAGTACTTC
abundance: -; len: 11; v_gene: TRBV6-6; d_gene: -; j_gene: TRBJ1-2; CDR3aa: CATNDGYGYTF; CDR3nt: TGTGCCACCAATGACGGCTATGGCTACACCTTC
abundance: -; len: 15; v_gene: TRBV5-1; d_gene: TRBD1; j_gene: TRBJ1-1; CDR3aa: CASSLTGTGATEAFF; CDR3nt: TGCGCCAGCAGCTTAACCGGGACAGGGGCCACTGAAGCTTTCTTT
abundance: -; len: 14; v_gene: TRBV19; d_gene: -; j_gene: TRBJ2-7; CDR3aa: CASSISGSTHEQYF; CDR3nt: TGTGCCAGTAGTATATCGGGATCTACCCACGAGCAGTACTTC
abundance: -; len: 16; v_gene: TRBV5-5; d_gene: TRBD2; j_gene: TRBJ2-5; CDR3aa: CASSLARGGRGETQYF; CDR3nt: TGTGCCAGCAGCTTGGCCCGGGGGGGGCGAGGAGAGACCCAGTACTTC
abundance: -; len: 14; v_gene: TRBV10-2; d_gene: -; j_gene: TRBJ1-1; CDR3aa: CASSVGGGNTEAFF; CDR3nt: TGCGCCAGCAGTGTTGGGGGCGGGAACACTGAAGCTTTCTTT
abundance: -; len: 16; v_gene: TRBV7-6; d_gene: -; j_gene: TRBJ1-4; CDR3aa: CASSPLGGTFIEKLFF; CDR3nt: TGTGCCAGCAGTCCCCTGGGGGGCACGTTTATAGAAAAACTGTTTTTT
abundance: -; len: 22; v_gene: TRBV27; d_gene: TRBD2; j_gene: TRBJ2-3; CDR3aa: CASSLSSGTSGGGSFLADTQYF; CDR3nt: TGTGCCAGCAGTTTATCCTCCGGGACTAGTGGGGGCGGGTCTTTTCTTGCAGATACGCAGTATTTT
abundance: -; len: 15; v_gene: TRBV7-6; d_gene: -; j_gene: TRBJ1-3; CDR3aa: CASSLVAGGGNTIYF; CDR3nt: TGTGCCAGCAGCTTAGTGGCAGGAGGGGGAAACACCATATATTTT
abundance: -; len: 14; v_gene: TRBV7-3; d_gene: TRBD1; j_gene: TRBJ2-1; CDR3aa: CASRRDRVGDEQFF; CDR3nt: TGTGCCAGCAGGCGGGACAGGGTAGGCGATGAGCAGTTCTTC
abundance: -; len: 14; v_gene: TRBV10-3; d_gene: TRBD1; j_gene: TRBJ2-5; CDR3aa: CAISESDRQETQYF; CDR3nt: TGTGCCATCAGTGAGTCGGACAGGCAAGAGACCCAGTACTTC
abundance: -; len: 14; v_gene: TRBV5-6; d_gene: TRBD1; j_gene: TRBJ2-5; CDR3aa: CASSRQGFRETQYF; CDR3nt: TGTGCCAGCAGCCGACAGGGTTTCCGGGAGACCCAGTACTTC
abundance: -; len: 13; v_gene: TRBV2; d_gene: TRBD2; j_gene: TRBJ2-3; CDR3aa: CASSEAVAGTQYF; CDR3nt: TGTGCCAGCAGTGAAGCGGTAGCGGGCACGCAGTATTTT
abundance: -; len: 17; v_gene: TRBV19; d_gene: TRBD2; j_gene: TRBJ2-2; CDR3aa: CASSVSLAGAFTGELFF; CDR3nt: TGTGCCAGTAGTGTCTCACTAGCGGGGGCCTTCACCGGGGAGCTGTTTTTT
abundance: -; len: 15; v_gene: TRBV11-2; d_gene: -; j_gene: TRBJ1-6; CDR3aa: CASSLDGTLYSPLHF; CDR3nt: TGTGCCAGCAGCTTAGATGGGACACTATATTCACCCCTCCACTTT
abundance: -; len: 13; v_gene: TRBV18; d_gene: -; j_gene: TRBJ1-2; CDR3aa: CASSPSRETRYTF; CDR3nt: TGTGCCAGCTCACCATCCAGGGAGACTCGCTACACCTTC
abundance: -; len: 15; v_gene: TRBV27; d_gene: TRBD1; j_gene: TRBJ1-2; CDR3aa: CASSSSTGAPYGYTF; CDR3nt: TGTGCCAGCAGTTCGTCGACAGGGGCGCCTTATGGCTACACCTTC
abundance: -; len: 16; v_gene: TRBV11-2; d_gene: -; j_gene: TRBJ2-5; CDR3aa: CASSLDGWGIQETQYF; CDR3nt: TGTGCCAGCAGCTTAGATGGTTGGGGGATCCAAGAGACCCAGTACTTC
abundance: -; len: 15; v_gene: TRBV18; d_gene: -; j_gene: TRBJ2-5; CDR3aa: CASSPRVAGEETQYF; CDR3nt: TGTGCCAGCTCACCACGTGTAGCAGGGGAAGAGACCCAGTACTTC
abundance: -; len: 16; v_gene: TRBV4-3; d_gene: TRBD2; j_gene: TRBJ2-3; CDR3aa: CASSQDLAGATDTQYF; CDR3nt: TGCGCCAGCAGCCAAGATTTAGCGGGAGCCACAGATACGCAGTATTTT
abundance: few; len: 14; v_gene: TRBV9; d_gene: -; j_gene: TRBJ2-2; CDR3aa: CASSGQANTGELFF; CDR3nt: TGTGCCAGCAGCGGCCAGGCCAACACCGGGGAGCTGTTTTTT
abundance: -; len: 16; v_gene: TRBV5-1; d_gene: TRBD2; j_gene: TRBJ2-1; CDR3aa: CASSSSTSGEYNEQFF; CDR3nt: TGCGCCAGCAGCTCCTCGACTAGCGGGGAGTACAATGAGCAGTTCTTC
abundance: -; len: 15; v_gene: TRBV10-3; d_gene: -; j_gene: TRBJ2-3; CDR3aa: CAISEGVSRTDTQYF; CDR3nt: TGTGCCATCAGTGAGGGAGTATCCCGCACAGATACGCAGTATTTT
abundance: -; len: 15; v_gene: TRBV4-2; d_gene: -; j_gene: TRBJ1-4; CDR3aa: CVSSLGTENNEKLFF; CDR3nt: TGTGTCAGCAGCCTAGGGACCGAGAATAATGAAAAACTGTTTTTT
abundance: -; len: 14; v_gene: TRBV7-6; d_gene: TRBD1; j_gene: TRBJ2-7; CDR3aa: CASSPQGLSGEQYF; CDR3nt: TGTGCCAGCAGCCCACAGGGGTTGTCGGGCGAGCAGTACTTC
abundance: -; len: 14; v_gene: TRBV7-8; d_gene: -; j_gene: TRBJ1-3; CDR3aa: CASSLGQAGNTIYF; CDR3nt: TGTGCCAGCAGCTTAGGACAAGCGGGAAACACCATATATTTT
abundance: -; len: 15; v_gene: TRBV5-4; d_gene: -; j_gene: TRBJ1-2; CDR3aa: CASSLAEFRNYGYTF; CDR3nt: TGTGCCAGCAGCTTGGCTGAATTTAGAAACTATGGCTACACCTTC
abundance: -; len: 15; v_gene: TRBV5-1; d_gene: TRBD2; j_gene: TRBJ2-7; CDR3aa: CASSWGEGFSYEQYF; CDR3nt: TGCGCCAGCAGCTGGGGGGAGGGTTTCTCCTACGAGCAGTACTTC
abundance: -; len: 14; v_gene: TRBV28; d_gene: TRBD2; j_gene: TRBJ2-7; CDR3aa: CASGLAGGRYEQYF; CDR3nt: TGTGCCAGCGGTTTAGCGGGGGGTAGGTACGAGCAGTACTTC
abundance: -; len: 14; v_gene: TRBV18; d_gene: -; j_gene: TRBJ2-5; CDR3aa: CASSPSGREETQYF; CDR3nt: TGTGCCAGCTCACCCTCGGGCAGGGAAGAGACCCAGTACTTC
abundance: once; len: 15; v_gene: TRBV11-2; d_gene: TRBD1; j_gene: TRBJ1-1; CDR3aa: CASSLIRGGNTEAFF; CDR3nt: TGTGCCAGCAGCTTAATCAGGGGGGGGAACACTGAAGCTTTCTTT
abundance: -; len: 17; v_gene: TRBV2; d_gene: TRBD1; j_gene: TRBJ1-1; CDR3aa: CASSDPVFGQGNTEAFF; CDR3nt: TGTGCCAGCAGTGACCCTGTCTTTGGACAGGGGAACACTGAAGCTTTCTTT
abundance: -; len: 13; v_gene: TRBV6-1; d_gene: -; j_gene: TRBJ2-5; CDR3aa: CASNGGPGETQYF; CDR3nt: TGTGCCAGCAACGGGGGGCCGGGAGAGACCCAGTACTTC
abundance: -; len: 14; v_gene: TRBV10-3; d_gene: TRBD2; j_gene: TRBJ2-5; CDR3aa: CAIKESLAGGAQYF; CDR3nt: TGTGCCATCAAAGAAAGCCTAGCGGGGGGGGCTCAGTACTTC